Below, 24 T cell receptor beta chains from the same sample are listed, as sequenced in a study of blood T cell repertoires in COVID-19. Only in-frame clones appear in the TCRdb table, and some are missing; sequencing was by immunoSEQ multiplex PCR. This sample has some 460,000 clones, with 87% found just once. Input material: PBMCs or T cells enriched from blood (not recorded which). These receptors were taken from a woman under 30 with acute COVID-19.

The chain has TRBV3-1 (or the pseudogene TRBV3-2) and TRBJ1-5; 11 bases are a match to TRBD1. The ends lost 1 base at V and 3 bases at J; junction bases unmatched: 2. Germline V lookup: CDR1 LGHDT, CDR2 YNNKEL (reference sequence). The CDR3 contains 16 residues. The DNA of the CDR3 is TGTGCCAGCAGCCAAGGGACAGGGGGCTCCAATCAGCCCCAGCATTTT. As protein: CASSQGTGGSNQPQHF.

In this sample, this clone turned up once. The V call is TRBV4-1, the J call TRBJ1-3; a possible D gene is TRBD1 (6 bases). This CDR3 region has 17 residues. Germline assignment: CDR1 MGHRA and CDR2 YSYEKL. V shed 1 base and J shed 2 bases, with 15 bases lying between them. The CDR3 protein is CASSQGMGHRAGNTIYF. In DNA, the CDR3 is TGCGCCAGCAGCCAAGGTATGGGTCACAGGGCTGGAAACACCATATATTTT.

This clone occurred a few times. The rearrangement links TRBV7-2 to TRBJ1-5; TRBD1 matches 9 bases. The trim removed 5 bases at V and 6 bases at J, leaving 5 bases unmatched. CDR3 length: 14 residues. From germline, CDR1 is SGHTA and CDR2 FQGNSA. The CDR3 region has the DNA TGTGCCAGCAGCCAACAGGGGGCGGGTCAGCCCCAGCATTTT. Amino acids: CASSQQGAGQPQHF.

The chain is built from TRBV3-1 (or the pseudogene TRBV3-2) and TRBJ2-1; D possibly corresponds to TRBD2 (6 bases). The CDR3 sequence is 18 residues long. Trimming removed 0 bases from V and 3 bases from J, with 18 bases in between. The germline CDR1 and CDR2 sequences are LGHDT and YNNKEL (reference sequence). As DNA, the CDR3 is TGTGCCAGCAGCCAAGACCGGGACTCCCTAACTGGCTACAATGAGCAGTTCTTC. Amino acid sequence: CASSQDRDSLTGYNEQFF.

The CDR3 nucleotides read TGCGCCAGCAGTGAGGGACAGCGGGGGTCAACTAATGAAAAACTGTTTTTT. The encoded protein is CASSEGQRGSTNEKLFF. The chain has TRBV10-1 and TRBJ1-4; TRBD1 is a possible D gene (6 bases). The V end was cut by 2 bases, the J end by 0 bases, with 13 bases between. Germline V gene data show CDR1 as WNHNN and CDR2 as SYGVQD (reference sequence). CDR3 length: 17 amino acids.

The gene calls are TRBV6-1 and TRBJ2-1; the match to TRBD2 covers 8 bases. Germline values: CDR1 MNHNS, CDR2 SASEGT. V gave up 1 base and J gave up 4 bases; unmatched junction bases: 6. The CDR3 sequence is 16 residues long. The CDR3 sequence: CASSEVGSGAYNEQFF. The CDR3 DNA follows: TGTGCCAGCAGTGAAGTAGGTAGCGGGGCGTACAATGAGCAGTTCTTC.

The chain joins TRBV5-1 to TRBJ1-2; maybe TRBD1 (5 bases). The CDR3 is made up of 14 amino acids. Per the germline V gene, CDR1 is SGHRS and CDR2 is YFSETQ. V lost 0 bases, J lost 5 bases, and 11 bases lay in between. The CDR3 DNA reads TGCGCCAGCAGCTTGGGTGGAGGGGAATATGGCTACACCTTC. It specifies CASSLGGGEYGYTF.

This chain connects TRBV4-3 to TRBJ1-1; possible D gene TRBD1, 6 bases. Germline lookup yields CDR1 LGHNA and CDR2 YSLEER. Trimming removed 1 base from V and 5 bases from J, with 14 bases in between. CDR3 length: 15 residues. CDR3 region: CASSQAPGVRTEAFF. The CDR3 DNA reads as TGCGCCAGCAGCCAAGCCCCAGGGGTAAGGACTGAAGCTTTCTTT.

In nucleotides, the CDR3 is TGTGCCAGCAGAAATGACAGGGGGAGTAGGACCGGGGAGCTGTTTTTT. Residues: CASRNDRGSRTGELFF. The chain joins TRBV7-9 to TRBJ2-2; TRBD1 matches at 9 bases. Germline CDR1 is SEHNR and CDR2 is FQNEAQ (reference sequence). V was pared by 6 bases and J by 5 bases, with 10 bases of the junction left unmatched. The CDR3 length is 16 residues.

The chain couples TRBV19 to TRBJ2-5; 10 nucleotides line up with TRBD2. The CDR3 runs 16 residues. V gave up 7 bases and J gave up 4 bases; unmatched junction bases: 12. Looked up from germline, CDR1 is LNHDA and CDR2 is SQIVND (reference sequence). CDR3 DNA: TGTGCCAGTACCGAGGAAGCGGGAGGGTTAAGAGAGACCCAGTACTTC. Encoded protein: CASTEEAGGLRETQYF.

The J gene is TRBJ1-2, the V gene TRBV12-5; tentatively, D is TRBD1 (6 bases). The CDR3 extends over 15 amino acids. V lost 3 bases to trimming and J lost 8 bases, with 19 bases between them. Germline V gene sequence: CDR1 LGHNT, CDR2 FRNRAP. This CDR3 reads CASGFSDSSSPGYTF. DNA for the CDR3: TGTGCTAGTGGTTTTTCGGACAGTTCTTCTCCCGGCTACACCTTC.

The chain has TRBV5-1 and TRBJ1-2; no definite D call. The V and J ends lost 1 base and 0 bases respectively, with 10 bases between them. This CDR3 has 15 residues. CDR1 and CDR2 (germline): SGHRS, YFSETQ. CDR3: CASSLFADSNYGYTF. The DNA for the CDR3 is TGCGCCAGCAGCTTGTTTGCAGACTCTAACTATGGCTACACCTTC.

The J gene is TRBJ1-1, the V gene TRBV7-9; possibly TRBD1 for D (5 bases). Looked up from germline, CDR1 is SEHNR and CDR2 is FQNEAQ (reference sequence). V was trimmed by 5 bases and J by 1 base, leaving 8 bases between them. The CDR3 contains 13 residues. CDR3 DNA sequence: TGTGCCAGCAGCCCGACAGCGAACACTGAAGCTTTCTTT. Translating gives CASSPTANTEAFF.

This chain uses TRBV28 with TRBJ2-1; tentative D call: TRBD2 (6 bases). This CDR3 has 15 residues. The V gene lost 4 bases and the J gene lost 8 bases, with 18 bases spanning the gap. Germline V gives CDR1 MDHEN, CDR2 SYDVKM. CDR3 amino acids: CASSWRHGGVYEQFF. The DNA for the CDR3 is TGTGCCAGCAGTTGGAGGCACGGGGGAGTATATGAGCAGTTCTTC.

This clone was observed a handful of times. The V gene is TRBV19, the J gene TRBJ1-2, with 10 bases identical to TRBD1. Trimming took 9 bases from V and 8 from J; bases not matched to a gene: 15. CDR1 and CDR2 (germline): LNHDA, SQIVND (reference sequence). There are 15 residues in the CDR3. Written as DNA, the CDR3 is TGTGCCAGCACCGGGACAGGGGCCTTCAAACGGGGCTACACCTTC. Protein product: CASTGTGAFKRGYTF.

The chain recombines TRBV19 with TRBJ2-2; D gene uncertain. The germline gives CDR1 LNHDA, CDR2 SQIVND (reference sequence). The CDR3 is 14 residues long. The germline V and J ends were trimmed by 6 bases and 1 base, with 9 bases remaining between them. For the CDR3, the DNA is TGTGCCAGTAGATTGGTGCGGAACACCGGGGAGCTGTTTTTT. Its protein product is CASRLVRNTGELFF.

The CDR3 nucleotides read TGCAGCGTTGAAACGGACAGGGGAAGCACCGGGGAGCTGTTTTTT. It yields the protein CSVETDRGSTGELFF. This chain links TRBV29-1 with TRBJ2-2, with 9 bases matching TRBD1. Per the germline V gene, CDR1 is SQVTM and CDR2 is ANQGSEA. This CDR3 contains 15 residues. J lost 4 bases, V lost 2 bases, and 5 bases had no gene match.

CDR3 loop: CASSYPQGSGGYTF. For the CDR3, the DNA is TGTGCCAGCAGTTACCCGCAGGGATCTGGAGGCTACACCTTC. The chain uses TRBV6-2 or TRBV6-3 and TRBJ1-2; D possibly corresponds to TRBD1 (5 bases). Trimming pared 2 bases from V and 8 bases from J, leaving 15 bases between. The CDR3 covers 14 residues. The germline V gene has CDR1 MNHEY and CDR2 SVGEGT.

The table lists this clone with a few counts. CDR3 in amino acids: CASSLGQEGTEAFF. Written as DNA, the CDR3 is TGCGCCAGCAGCTTGGGACAGGAAGGAACTGAAGCTTTCTTT. The chain has TRBV5-1 and TRBJ1-1, with D tentatively TRBD1 (6 bases). CDR3 length: 14 amino acids. The V and J ends lost 0 bases and 5 bases respectively, with 11 bases between them. Germline values: CDR1 SGHRS, CDR2 YFSETQ.

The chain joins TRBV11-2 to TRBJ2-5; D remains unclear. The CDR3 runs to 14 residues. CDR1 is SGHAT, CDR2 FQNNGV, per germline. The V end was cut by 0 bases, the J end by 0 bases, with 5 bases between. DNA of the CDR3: TGTGCCAGCAGCTTAGATCTCGACCAAGAGACCCAGTACTTC. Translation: CASSLDLDQETQYF.

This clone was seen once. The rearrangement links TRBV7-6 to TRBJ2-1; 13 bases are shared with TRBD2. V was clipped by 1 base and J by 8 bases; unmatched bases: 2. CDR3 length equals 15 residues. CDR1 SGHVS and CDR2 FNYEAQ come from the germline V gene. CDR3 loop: CASSLELAGGDEQFF. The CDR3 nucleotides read TGTGCCAGCAGCTTAGAACTAGCGGGGGGGGATGAGCAGTTCTTC.

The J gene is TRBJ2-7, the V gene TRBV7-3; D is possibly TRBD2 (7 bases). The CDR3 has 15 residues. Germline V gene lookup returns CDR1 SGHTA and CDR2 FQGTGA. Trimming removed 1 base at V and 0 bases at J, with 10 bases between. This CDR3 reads CASSLSGGSSYEQYF. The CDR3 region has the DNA TGTGCCAGCAGCTTAAGCGGGGGCTCCTCCTACGAGCAGTACTTC.

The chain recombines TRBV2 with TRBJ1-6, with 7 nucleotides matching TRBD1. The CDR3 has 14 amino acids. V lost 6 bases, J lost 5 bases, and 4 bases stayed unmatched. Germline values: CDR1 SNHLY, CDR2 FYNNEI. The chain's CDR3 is CASRSQGNNSPLHF. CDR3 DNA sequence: TGTGCCAGCAGATCACAGGGGAATAATTCACCCCTCCACTTT.

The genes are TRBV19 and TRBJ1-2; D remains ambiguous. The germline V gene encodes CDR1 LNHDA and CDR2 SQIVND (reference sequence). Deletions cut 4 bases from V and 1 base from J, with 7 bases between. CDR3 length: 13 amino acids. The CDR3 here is CASSRESNYGYTF. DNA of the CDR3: TGTGCCAGTAGTAGGGAGAGTAACTATGGCTACACCTTC.